The 28 T cell receptor beta chains below all came from one sample that was sequenced in a study of T cell responses to AZD1222 COVID-19 vaccine. Profiling relied on immunoSEQ multiplex PCR, and the TCRdb table lists in-frame clones only, not all of them. The sample records tens of thousands of clones, about 87% being singletons. The specimen was peripheral blood, collected on day 0 of AZD1222 vaccination. Receptors originate from an adult in good health.

The chain combines TRBV9 with TRBJ2-7; 7 nucleotides match TRBD2. The CDR3 loop spans 15 amino acids. The trim removed 0 bases at V and 3 bases at J, leaving 6 bases unmatched. Germline V gene data show CDR1 as SGDLS and CDR2 as YYNGEE. The CDR3 sequence is CASSVAGGSLYEQYF. The CDR3, as DNA: TGTGCCAGCAGCGTAGCGGGGGGATCACTCTACGAGCAGTACTTC.

The chain recombines TRBV7-9 with TRBJ2-5, with D uncertain. With 8 bases removed from V and 2 bases from J, the gap between germline ends came to 9 bases. Germline V lookup: CDR1 SEHNR, CDR2 FQNEAQ (reference sequence). The CDR3 loop spans 12 amino acids. The DNA for the CDR3 is TGTGCCAGCCAAGACGGGCAAGAGACCCAGTACTTC. Protein: CASQDGQETQYF.

This rearrangement joins TRBV7-9 to TRBJ1-1; tentatively, D is TRBD1 (6 bases). In germline, CDR1 is SEHNR, CDR2 FQNEAQ (reference sequence). Trimming pared 0 bases from V and 2 bases from J, leaving 13 bases between. The CDR3 consists of 16 residues. The CDR3 DNA sequence: TGTGCCAGCAGCTTAGCGGGGACGGGGGCTAACACTGAAGCTTTCTTT. Translating it yields CASSLAGTGANTEAFF.

This clone has only a few counts. The genes are TRBV10-3 and TRBJ1-6; the match to TRBD1 covers 9 bases. Germline CDR1 reads ENHRY; CDR2 reads SYGVKD. With V trimmed by 6 bases and J by 7 bases, 4 bases remained unmatched. The CDR3 sequence is 14 residues long. As DNA, the CDR3 is TGTGCCATCAGAGAGGGACAGGGAAATTCACCCCTCCACTTT. It is translated as CAIREGQGNSPLHF.

The chain has TRBV2 and TRBJ1-3, with D uncertain. Germline CDR1 is SNHLY and CDR2 is FYNNEI. The CDR3 consists of 16 residues. V lost 3 bases, J lost 7 bases, and 19 bases lay in between. CDR3 amino acids: CASSERGFRLANTIYF. In DNA form, the CDR3 reads TGTGCCAGCAGTGAGCGGGGTTTCCGCTTGGCGAACACCATATATTTT.

This clone has just one count. The CDR3, as DNA: TGTGCCAGTAGTATTGGGCGGATCGAAGCTTTCTTT. As protein: CASSIGRIEAFF. V is TRBV19 and J is TRBJ1-1; D not certain. Germline lookup yields CDR1 LNHDA and CDR2 SQIVND (reference sequence). There are 12 residues in the CDR3. Trimming took off 3 bases at V and 8 bases at J, with 10 bases between the two ends.

V usage is TRBV6-5 and J usage is TRBJ2-2; possible D gene TRBD2, 6 bases. Germline V gene sequence: CDR1 MNHEY, CDR2 SVGAGI. CDR3 length equals 13 residues. The germline V and J ends were trimmed by 6 bases and 1 base, with 6 bases remaining between them. CDR3 amino acids: CASSGGNTGELFF. Written as DNA, the CDR3 is TGTGCCAGCAGCGGGGGGAACACCGGGGAGCTGTTTTTT.

J is TRBJ1-6 and V is TRBV24-1; a weak D match, TRBD1 (5 bases). CDR1 is KGHDR and CDR2 is SFDVKD in the germline V gene. Trimming stripped 10 bases from V and 6 bases from J, with 12 bases between. This CDR3 has 13 residues. CDR3: CATTRQGNSPLHF. DNA of the CDR3: TGTGCCACGACCCGGCAGGGTAATTCACCCCTCCACTTT.

This chain connects TRBV6-5 to TRBJ1-2; the D is unclear. Trimming cost V 0 bases and J 8 bases, with 19 bases left between them. The germline CDR1 and CDR2 sequences are MNHEY and SVGAGI. CDR3 length: 16 residues. The CDR3 sequence is CASSYSNPASAGGYTF. The CDR3 DNA is TGTGCCAGCAGTTACTCGAATCCCGCCTCAGCCGGGGGCTACACCTTC.

This rearrangement joins TRBV19 to TRBJ1-2; 8 positions agree with TRBD1. The CDR3 loop spans 15 amino acids. Looked up from germline, CDR1 is LNHDA and CDR2 is SQIVND (reference sequence). Losses at the gene ends were 3 bases for V and 4 bases for J; bases not matched to a gene: 7. The CDR3 nucleotides read TGTGCCAGTAGTATCGGGACAGGAGGACCCTATGGCTACACCTTC. Its protein is CASSIGTGGPYGYTF. Full variable domain (outside the CDR3, taken from reference TRBV19 and TRBJ1-2): DGGITQSPKYLFRKEGQNVTLSCEQNLNHDAMYWYRQDPGQGLRLIYYSQIVNDFQKGDIAEGYSVSREKKESFPLTVTSAQKNPTAFYLCASSIGTGGPYGYTFGSGTRLTVV.

The CDR3 loop is CASRPSQATNEKLFF. DNA for the CDR3: TGTGCCAGCAGGCCCTCCCAAGCAACTAATGAAAAACTGTTTTTT. V and J are TRBV2 and TRBJ1-4; D gene ambiguous. The ends were cut back, 6 bases at V and 0 bases at J, with 11 bases in the middle. This CDR3 has 15 amino acids. CDR1 and CDR2 from the germline V gene are SNHLY and FYNNEI.

The chain links TRBV29-1 to TRBJ1-1, with D tentatively TRBD1 (5 bases). This CDR3 is built from 12 residues. CDR1 and CDR2 (germline): SQVTM, ANQGSEA. Between the trimmed V and J ends, which lost 4 bases and 4 bases, there was a span of 10 bases. CDR3 protein: CSVGVGGTEAFF. The DNA for the CDR3 is TGCAGCGTTGGGGTCGGGGGCACTGAAGCTTTCTTT.

This clone was counted a few times. This chain connects TRBV28 to TRBJ2-7, with 7 bases matching TRBD1. The CDR3 extends over 17 amino acids. With V trimmed by 6 bases and J by 0 bases, 14 bases remained unmatched. Per the germline V gene, CDR1 is MDHEN and CDR2 is SYDVKM. CDR3 nucleotide sequence: TGTGCCAGCAGCCCCCCTAAACCGGGACAGAGCTCCTACGAGCAGTACTTC. Encoded protein: CASSPPKPGQSSYEQYF.

J is TRBJ1-2 and V is TRBV9, with a tentative D call TRBD1 (5 bases). Germline V gene data show CDR1 as SGDLS and CDR2 as YYNGEE. Trimming took 4 bases from V and 0 from J, leaving 7 bases between them. The CDR3 sequence is 13 residues long. In DNA form, the CDR3 reads TGTGCCAGCAGCAAGACAGCTAACTATGGCTACACCTTC. Translation: CASSKTANYGYTF.

The chain links TRBV7-3 to TRBJ1-1; D is undetermined. Germline lookup yields CDR1 SGHTA and CDR2 FQGTGA. CDR3 size: 14 residues. Trimming took 0 bases from V and 1 from J, leaving 6 bases between them. The CDR3 sequence is CASSLTPGNTEAFF. CDR3 nucleotide sequence: TGTGCCAGCAGCTTAACTCCAGGGAACACTGAAGCTTTCTTT.

The rearrangement links TRBV20-1 to TRBJ1-1; no reliable D call. The CDR3 is 11 amino acids. V lost 6 bases to trimming and J lost 5 bases, with 10 bases between them. Germline lookup yields CDR1 DFQATT and CDR2 SNEGSKA (reference sequence). As DNA, the CDR3 is TGCAGTGCACCATTACGAACTGAAGCTTTCTTT. Its protein is CSAPLRTEAFF.

J is TRBJ1-2 and V is TRBV7-2, with 7 bases matching TRBD1. Germline lookup yields CDR1 SGHTA and CDR2 FQGNSA. Trimming took 5 bases from V and 3 from J; bases not matched to a gene: 9. The CDR3 runs to 15 residues. The CDR3: CASSGRQGWDYGYTF. In DNA, the CDR3 is TGTGCCAGCAGCGGAAGACAGGGTTGGGACTATGGCTACACCTTC. The variable domain in full, with the rest retrieved from reference TRBV7-2 and TRBJ1-2, is GAGVSQSPSNKVTEKGKDVELRCDPISGHTALYWYRQSLGQGLEFLIYFQGNSAPDKSGLPSDRFSAERTGGSVSTLTIQRTQQEDSAVYLCASSGRQGWDYGYTFGSGTRLTVV.

This clone was observed a single time. The chain employs TRBV10-3 and TRBJ1-3, with 7 bases aligning to TRBD1. V trimming: 3 bases; J trimming: 2 bases; junction bases outside the gene matches: 1. The length of the CDR3 is 14 residues. The germline V gene has CDR1 ENHRY and CDR2 SYGVKD. As DNA, the CDR3 is TGTGCCATCAGTGACAGGGGGGCTGGAAACACCATATATTTT. This encodes CAISDRGAGNTIYF.

The chain joins TRBV11-2 to TRBJ2-2, with no clear D. Germline CDR1 is SGHAT and CDR2 is FQNNGV. This CDR3 has 13 amino acids. V lost 5 bases, J lost 7 bases, and 11 bases lay in between. CDR3 DNA: TGTGCCAGCAGCCAGAGACACGACGGGGAGCTGTTTTTT. It translates to CASSQRHDGELFF.

The CDR3, as DNA: TGCGCCAGCAGCGACCGGCCCGATGGCTACACCTTC. This sequence encodes CASSDRPDGYTF. The V call is TRBV5-1, the J call TRBJ1-2; D remains unclear. CDR3 length: 12 residues. The germline CDR1 and CDR2 sequences are SGHRS and YFSETQ. With 4 bases removed from V and 6 bases from J, the gap between germline ends came to 10 bases.

The chain employs TRBV6-5 and TRBJ1-2, with a possible D match to TRBD1 (6 bases). Germline loops: CDR1 MNHEY, CDR2 SVGAGI. Trimming stripped 7 bases from V and 5 bases from J, with 17 bases between. The CDR3 is 14 residues long. In DNA, the CDR3 is TGTGCCAGCACCCCCGACAGGACCCGGTATGGCTACACCTTC. This sequence encodes CASTPDRTRYGYTF.

V usage is TRBV12-3 or TRBV12-4 and J usage is TRBJ1-3; no clear D. Trimming shortened V by 4 bases and J by 2 bases, and 6 bases separated the two germline ends. The CDR3 covers 13 residues. In nucleotides, the CDR3 is TGTGCCAGCAGTTCGGCAGCTGGAAACACCATATATTTT. It yields the protein CASSSAAGNTIYF.

This clone was counted a few times. J is TRBJ1-2 and V is TRBV11-2; no firm D call. The germline V gene encodes CDR1 SGHAT and CDR2 FQNNGV. The CDR3 consists of 14 residues. V dropped 1 base and J dropped 6 bases, with 12 bases sitting between them. The CDR3 bases are TGTGCCAGCAGCTTAGCATGGGGATGGGATGGCTACACCTTC. Translated: CASSLAWGWDGYTF.

The CDR3 DNA follows: TGTGCCAGCACCCGGGACAGGGTGTCTGAAGCTTTCTTT. As protein: CASTRDRVSEAFF. The J gene is TRBJ1-1, the V gene TRBV11-1; 9 bases match TRBD1. Germline trimming cut 7 bases from V and 6 bases from J; bases unmatched to any gene: 6. CDR1 is SGHAT, CDR2 FQDESV, per germline (reference sequence). This CDR3 contains 13 residues.

The V call is TRBV24-1, the J call TRBJ2-1; D perhaps matches TRBD1 (5 bases). The V gene lost 3 bases and the J gene lost 8 bases, with 16 bases spanning the gap. This CDR3 region has 15 residues. CDR1 and CDR2 from the germline V gene are KGHDR and SFDVKD. The CDR3 DNA reads as TGTGCCACCAGTGATGGGGCTAGTATCCGCGATGAGCAGTTCTTC. The encoded protein is CATSDGASIRDEQFF.

The chain uses TRBV15 and TRBJ2-3, with D possibly being TRBD2 (6 bases). Between the trimmed V and J ends, which lost 5 bases and 0 bases, there was a span of 15 bases. Germline CDR1 and CDR2: LNHNV and YYDKDF (reference sequence). The CDR3 is 16 residues long. CDR3 bases: TGTGCCACCAGCCGACTAGGCCGAACTAGCACAGATACGCAGTATTTT. It specifies CATSRLGRTSTDTQYF.

The chain uses TRBV5-4 and TRBJ2-6, with D uncertain. CDR3 length equals 15 residues. The germline CDR1 and CDR2 sequences are SGHNT and YYREEE (reference sequence). V lost 1 base, J lost 1 base, and 6 bases lay in between. The CDR3 nucleotides read TGTGCCAGCAGCTTGTTGGGATCTGGGGCCAACGTCCTGACTTTC. It specifies CASSLLGSGANVLTF.

The chain couples TRBV5-6 to TRBJ1-2, with D possibly matching TRBD1 (5 bases). The CDR3 totals 14 residues. Looked up from germline, CDR1 is SGHDT and CDR2 is YYEEEE. Between the trimmed V and J ends, which lost 0 bases and 4 bases, there was a span of 10 bases. CDR3 residues: CASSLVEGVYGYTF. The CDR3 region has the DNA TGTGCCAGCAGCTTGGTGGAAGGGGTCTATGGCTACACCTTC.